This T cell receptor (beta chain) is drawn from a study of blood T cells in healthy people across ages. Study details: Per two T cells, template switching captured roughly one barcoded beta molecule. Findings and limits, study-wide: While age rose, TCR beta diversity per million T cells dropped in a roughly linear way.

The use of a sample-barcoded 5' primer and a J-beta primer mix characterized a second PCR of 7 to 11 cycles. Per sample, CDR3-containing paired-end reads numbered at least 2.5 million. A single record per CDR3 protein comes from TCRdb applying MiXCR to the 5' RACE reads. Here the sample spans 1.8 million or so distinct CDR3 sequences, 39% being singletons. This clonotype showed up many times. Its target is unknown. Samples each yielded at least 5.5 micrograms of total RNA. Material for sequencing was blood. This TCR derives from a human donor in good health.

CDR3 protein: CASSASTSGGVDEQFF. CDR3 in DNA: TGTGCCAGCAGTGCAAGCACTAGCGGGGGGGTCGATGAGCAGTTCTTC. The V and J genes are TRBV6-4 and TRBJ2-1, with 13 nucleotides matching TRBD2. CDR1 is MRHNA, CDR2 SNTAGT, per germline. V was clipped by 4 bases and J by 8 bases; unmatched bases: 8. The CDR3 covers 16 residues.